The source of this TCR beta chain is a study of tumor-infiltrating lymphocytes in primary liver carcinoma. Study findings and constraints: Tumor region pairs outstripped tumor-adjacent and tumor-blood pairs in overlap. All five tumor regions shared only about 8-25% of top clones. Blood fell significantly below tumors in its top-250-clone fraction (p = 0.039).

Concerning this clonotype: The antigen is undetermined. This may stem from a read error, because a much larger clone lies one nucleotide away.

The CDR3 spans 17 residues. The V and J ends lost 5 bases and 3 bases, in that order; junction bases with no gene match: 15. CDR1 and CDR2 (germline): SEHNR, FQNEAQ (reference sequence). cDNA specific to TCR beta was made from about 0.45 ug of total RNA, with a constant-region primer employed for priming. It was through three nested multiplex PCR rounds of slightly modified ARM-PCR that TCR beta libraries arose. Amplification in the first two PCR rounds was performed using TRBV1-TRBV30 forward primers and a C-beta reverse primer for approximately 10 cycles each. One entry per CDR3 protein results from TCRdb running MiXCR on the multiplex PCR reads. In the table there are 90,000 to 100,000 distinct CDR3 sequences, 55% to 70% of which are singletons. The tissue used was unsorted bulk material of about 20-33 mg. RNA and DNA were co-extracted from it with the AllPrep DNA/RNA mini kit. Five separate regions per tumor were sampled.

Sequencing used liver tumor tissue from sampling region 5. Specified subset: tumor region T5, tumor centre. The source of this sequence is a woman aged 60 to 75 with primary liver carcinoma and hepatitis B virus infection. This chain links TRBV7-9 with TRBJ2-7, with 8 nucleotides matching TRBD2. The CDR3 sequence is CASSPRTSRKAVYEQYF. The CDR3 region has the DNA TGTGCCAGCAGCCCTAGGACTAGCAGGAAGGCGGTCTACGAGCAGTACTTC.